This TCR beta chain was observed in a study of T-cell memory formation after mild COVID-19. Employing constant-segment primers, 5'RACE generated TCR alpha and TCR beta cDNA libraries bearing sample barcodes and UMIs. MiXCR was run by TCRdb on the 5' RACE reads, yielding one entry per CDR3 protein. Of 200,000 or so distinct CDR3 sequences in the sample, 9.5% to 10% were seen once. Per germline, CDR1 SGHRS and CDR2 YFSETQ. V shed 4 bases and J shed 1 base, with 11 bases lying between them. CDR3 length: 14 residues. The receptor comes from a man aged 18-30 years who had mild COVID-19 (a few samples of this study predate the infection). Cell type and time point are not known. The sequencing sample was made of PBMCs or a T cell subset sorted from them (not recorded which). This chain connects TRBV5-1 to TRBJ1-1; D is perhaps TRBD1 (5 bases). The CDR3 DNA reads as TGCGCCAGCAGCCCGACAGACCCGAACACTGAAGCTTTCTTT. Translated: CASSPTDPNTEAFF.